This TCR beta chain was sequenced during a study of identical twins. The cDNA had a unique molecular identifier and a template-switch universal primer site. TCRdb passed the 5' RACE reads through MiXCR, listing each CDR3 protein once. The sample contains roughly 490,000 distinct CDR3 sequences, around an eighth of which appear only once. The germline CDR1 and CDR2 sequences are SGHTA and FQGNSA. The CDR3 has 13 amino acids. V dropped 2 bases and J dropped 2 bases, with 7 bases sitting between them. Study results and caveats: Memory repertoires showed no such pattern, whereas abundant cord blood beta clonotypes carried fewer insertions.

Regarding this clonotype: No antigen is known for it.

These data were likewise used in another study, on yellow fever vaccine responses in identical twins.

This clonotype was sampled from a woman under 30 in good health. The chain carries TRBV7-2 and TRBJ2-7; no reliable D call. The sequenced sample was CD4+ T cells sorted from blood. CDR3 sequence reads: CASSLFPTYEQYF. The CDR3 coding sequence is TGTGCCAGCAGCTTATTCCCCACCTACGAGCAGTACTTC. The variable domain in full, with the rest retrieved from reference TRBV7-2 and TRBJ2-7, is GAGVSQSPSNKVTEKGKDVELRCDPISGHTALYWYRQSLGQGLEFLIYFQGNSAPDKSGLPSDRFSAERTGGSVSTLTIQRTQQEDSAVYLCASSLFPTYEQYFGPGTRLTVT.